The sequence of this T cell receptor (beta chain) was determined in a study of blood T cells in healthy people across ages. The use of a sample-barcoded 5' primer and a J-beta primer mix characterized a second PCR of 7 to 11 cycles. TCRdb independently ran MiXCR on the 5' RACE reads; one entry per CDR3 protein. The sample holds about a million distinct CDR3 sequences, less than 45% seen once. V lost 4 bases to trimming and J lost 3 bases, with 11 bases between them. The CDR3 covers 14 residues. Per germline, CDR1 ENHRY and CDR2 SYGVKD. Total RNA extracted from each sample amounted to at least 5 micrograms.

The sample was blood. This clonotype was sampled from a man between 18 and 35 years old in good health. V and J are TRBV10-3 and TRBJ2-3; no definite D call. For the CDR3, the DNA is TGTGCCATCAGTGTGGAAGGAACTACAGATACGCAGTATTTT. It encodes CAISVEGTTDTQYF.